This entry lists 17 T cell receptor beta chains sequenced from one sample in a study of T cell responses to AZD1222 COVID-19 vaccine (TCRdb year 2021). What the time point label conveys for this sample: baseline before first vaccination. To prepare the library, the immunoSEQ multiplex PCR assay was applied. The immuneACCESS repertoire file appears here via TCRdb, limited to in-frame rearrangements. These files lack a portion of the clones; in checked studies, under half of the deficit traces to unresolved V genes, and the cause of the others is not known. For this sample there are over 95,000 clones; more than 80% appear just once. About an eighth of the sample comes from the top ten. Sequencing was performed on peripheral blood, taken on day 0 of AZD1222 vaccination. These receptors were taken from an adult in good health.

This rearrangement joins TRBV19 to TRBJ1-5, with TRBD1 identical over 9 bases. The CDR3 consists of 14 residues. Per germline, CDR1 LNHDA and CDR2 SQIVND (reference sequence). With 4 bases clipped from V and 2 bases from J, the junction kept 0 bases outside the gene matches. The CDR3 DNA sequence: TGTGCCAGTAGTAGGACAGGGGGCAATCAGCCCCAGCATTTT. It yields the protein CASSRTGGNQPQHF.

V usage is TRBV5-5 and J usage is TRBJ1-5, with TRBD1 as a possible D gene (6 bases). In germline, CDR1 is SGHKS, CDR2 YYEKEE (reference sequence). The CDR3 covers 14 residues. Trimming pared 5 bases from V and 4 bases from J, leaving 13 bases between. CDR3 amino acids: CASSSVQGNQPQHF. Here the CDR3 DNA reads TGTGCCAGCAGTTCAGTACAGGGAAATCAGCCCCAGCATTTT. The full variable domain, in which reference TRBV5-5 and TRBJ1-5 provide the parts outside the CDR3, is DAGVTQSPTHLIKTRGQQVTLRCSPISGHKSVSWYQQVLGQGPQFIFQYYEKEERGRGNFPDRFSARQFPNYSSELNVNALLLGDSALYLCASSSVQGNQPQHFGDGTRLSIL.

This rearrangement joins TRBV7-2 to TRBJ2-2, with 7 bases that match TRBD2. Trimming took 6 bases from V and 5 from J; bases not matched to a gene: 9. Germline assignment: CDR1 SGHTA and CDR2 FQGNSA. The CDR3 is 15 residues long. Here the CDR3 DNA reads TGTGCCAGCAGTCCAAGCGGGGCCGGGACCGGGGAGCTGTTTTTT. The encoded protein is CASSPSGAGTGELFF.

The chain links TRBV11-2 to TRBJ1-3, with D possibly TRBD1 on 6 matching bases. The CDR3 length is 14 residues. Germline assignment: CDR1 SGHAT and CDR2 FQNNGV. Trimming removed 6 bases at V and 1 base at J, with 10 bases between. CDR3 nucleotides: TGTGCCAGCAGTCCAGGGGATTCTGGAAACACCATATATTTT. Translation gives CASSPGDSGNTIYF.

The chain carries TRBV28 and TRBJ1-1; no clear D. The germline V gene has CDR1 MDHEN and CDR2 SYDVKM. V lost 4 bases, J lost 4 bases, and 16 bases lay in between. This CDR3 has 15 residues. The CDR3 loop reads CASSSGPPESTEAFF. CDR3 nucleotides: TGTGCCAGCAGTTCGGGTCCACCCGAGTCCACTGAAGCTTTCTTT.

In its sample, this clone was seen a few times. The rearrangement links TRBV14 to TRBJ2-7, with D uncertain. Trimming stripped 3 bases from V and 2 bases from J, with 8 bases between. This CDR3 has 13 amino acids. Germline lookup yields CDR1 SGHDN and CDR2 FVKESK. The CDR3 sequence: CASSHEFAYEQYF. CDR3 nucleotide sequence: TGTGCCAGCAGCCACGAGTTCGCCTACGAGCAGTACTTC.

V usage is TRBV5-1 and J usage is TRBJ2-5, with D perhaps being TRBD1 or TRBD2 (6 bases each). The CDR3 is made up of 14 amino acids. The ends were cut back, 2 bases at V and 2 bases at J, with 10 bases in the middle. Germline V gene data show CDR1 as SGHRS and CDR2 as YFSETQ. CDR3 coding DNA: TGCGCCAGCAGCTTTCGGGGGCGTCAAGAGACCCAGTACTTC. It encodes CASSFRGRQETQYF.

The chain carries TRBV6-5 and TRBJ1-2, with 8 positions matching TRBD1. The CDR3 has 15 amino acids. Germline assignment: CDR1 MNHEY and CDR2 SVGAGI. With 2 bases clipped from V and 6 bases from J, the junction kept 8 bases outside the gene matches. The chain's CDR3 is CASSYRTGPMDGYTF. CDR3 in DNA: TGTGCCAGCAGTTACCGGACAGGGCCAATGGATGGCTACACCTTC.

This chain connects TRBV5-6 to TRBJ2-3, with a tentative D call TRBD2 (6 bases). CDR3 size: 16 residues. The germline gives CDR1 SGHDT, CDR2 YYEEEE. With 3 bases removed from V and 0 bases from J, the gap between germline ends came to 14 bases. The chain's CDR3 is CASSSGAGTSTDTQYF. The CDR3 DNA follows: TGTGCCAGCAGCTCTGGGGCCGGGACTAGCACAGATACGCAGTATTTT.

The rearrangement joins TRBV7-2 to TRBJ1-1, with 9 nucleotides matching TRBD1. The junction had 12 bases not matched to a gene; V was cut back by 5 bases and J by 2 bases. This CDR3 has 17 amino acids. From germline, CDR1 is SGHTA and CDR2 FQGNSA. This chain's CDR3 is CASSQSRYRGRNTEAFF. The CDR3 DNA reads TGTGCCAGCAGCCAAAGTCGGTACAGGGGGCGTAACACTGAAGCTTTCTTT.

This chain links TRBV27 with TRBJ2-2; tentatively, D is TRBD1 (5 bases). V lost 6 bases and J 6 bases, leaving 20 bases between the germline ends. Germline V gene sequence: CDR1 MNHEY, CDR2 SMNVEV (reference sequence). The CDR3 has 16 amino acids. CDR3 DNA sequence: TGTGCCAGCAGCCCGCTAGGGGCAGGGTCGGCCGGGGAGCTGTTTTTT. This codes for CASSPLGAGSAGELFF.

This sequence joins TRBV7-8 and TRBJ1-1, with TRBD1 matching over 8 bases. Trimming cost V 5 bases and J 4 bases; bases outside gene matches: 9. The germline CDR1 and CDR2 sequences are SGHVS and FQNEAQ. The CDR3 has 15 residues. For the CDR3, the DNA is TGTGCCAGCAGCACCAGAGGGACAGGTGGCACTGAAGCTTTCTTT. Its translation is CASSTRGTGGTEAFF.

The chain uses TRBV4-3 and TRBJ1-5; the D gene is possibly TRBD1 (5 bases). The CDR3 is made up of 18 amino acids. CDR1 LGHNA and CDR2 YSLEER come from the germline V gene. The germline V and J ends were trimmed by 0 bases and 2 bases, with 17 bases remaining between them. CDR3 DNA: TGCGCCAGCAGCCAAGATACCGCAGGGTTTGGGGGCAATCAGCCCCAGCATTTT. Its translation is CASSQDTAGFGGNQPQHF.

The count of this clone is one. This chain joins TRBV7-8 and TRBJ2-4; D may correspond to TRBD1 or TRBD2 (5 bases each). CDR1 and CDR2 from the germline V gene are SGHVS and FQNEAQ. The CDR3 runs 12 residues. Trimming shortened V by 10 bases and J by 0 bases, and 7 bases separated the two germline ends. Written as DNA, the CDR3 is TGTGCCACGGGGCTAGCCAAAAACATTCAGTACTTC. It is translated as CATGLAKNIQYF.

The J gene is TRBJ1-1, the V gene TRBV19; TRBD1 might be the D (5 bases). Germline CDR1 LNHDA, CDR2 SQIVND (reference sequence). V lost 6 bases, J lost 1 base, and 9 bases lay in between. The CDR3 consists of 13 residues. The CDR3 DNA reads TGTGCCAGTAGCTCGACAGAGAACACTGAAGCTTTCTTT. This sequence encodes CASSSTENTEAFF.

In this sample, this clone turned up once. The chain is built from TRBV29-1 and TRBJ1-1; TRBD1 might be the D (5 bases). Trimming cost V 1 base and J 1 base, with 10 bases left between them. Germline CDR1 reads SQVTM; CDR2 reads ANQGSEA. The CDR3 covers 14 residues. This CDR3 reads CSVEARAWNTEAFF. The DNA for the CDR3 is TGCAGCGTTGAAGCCAGGGCCTGGAACACTGAAGCTTTCTTT.

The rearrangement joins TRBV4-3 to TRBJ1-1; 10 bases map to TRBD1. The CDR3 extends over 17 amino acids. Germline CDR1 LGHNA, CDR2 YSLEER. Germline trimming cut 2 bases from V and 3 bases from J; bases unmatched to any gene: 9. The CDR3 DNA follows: TGCGCCAGCAGCCAACGGGACAGGGGAACGGGGCACACTGAAGCTTTCTTT. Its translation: CASSQRDRGTGHTEAFF.